This T cell receptor beta chain was documented in a study of regulatory T cells in long-lasting Graves disease. The study's findings and limits: Newly diagnosed patients had higher TCR diversity than persistent Graves' patients did.

About this clonotype: Its target is unknown.

Time point defined: persistent/refractory GD, antithyroid drugs over 5 years with positive TRAb. After RNA was extracted from PBMCs, the TCR library was made from it. Tubes containing EDTA received 7 to 10 milliliters of drawn peripheral blood. TCR beta libraries were built with iRepertoire HTBI primers and Arm-PCR of CDR3 regions. A single record per CDR3 protein comes from TCRdb applying MiXCR to the multiplex PCR reads. The repertoire consists of 360,000 or so distinct CDR3 sequences, with around 23% occurring once and the leading ten covering less than 30%. Germline CDR1 and CDR2: MNHEY and SVGAGI. Trimming took off 2 bases at V and 2 bases at J, with 5 bases between the two ends. The CDR3 has 13 amino acids.

The rearrangement uses TRBV6-5 and TRBJ2-3, with unresolved D. This specimen was peripheral blood mononuclear cells (PBMCs), taken when the disease was refractory, from a patient treated with antithyroid drugs. This receptor was identified in a woman between 35 and 50 years old with Graves disease. The CDR3 nucleotides are TGTGCCAGCAGTTACGTACACACAGATACGCAGTATTTT. This encodes CASSYVHTDTQYF.